The sequence of this TCR beta chain was determined in a study of cytomegalovirus exposure and HLA in healthy donors. Overall study findings and caveats: Analyses of presence and absence presupposed an approximately uniform sequencing depth across donors. TCR association rates varied by HLA locus in a later analysis, with DRB1 highest and HLA-C lowest.

The PCR employed 60 Vbeta primers together with 13 Jbeta primers. Only in-frame clones appear in the TCRdb table, and some are missing; sequencing was by immunoSEQ multiplex PCR. The table records 110,000 or so clones, over 75% of them present only once. Trimming took 4 bases from V and 5 from J, leaving 11 bases between them. The CDR3 covers 13 residues. Germline CDR1 is MDHEN and CDR2 is SYDVKM. As to this clone: Its matching antigen is unknown.

This chain uses TRBV28 with TRBJ1-2; D is ambiguous. The source is a young man in good health and CMV-seropositive. Sequenced input: PBMCs. The CDR3 region is CASSSGLGYGYTF. The CDR3 coding sequence is TGTGCCAGCAGTTCTGGCCTAGGATATGGCTACACCTTC.